The 32 T cell receptor beta chains reported below all come from one sample, sequenced in a study of T cell repertoires and HLA-DP antigens. The repertoire was sequenced with immunoSEQ multiplex PCR; TCRdb's copy has only in-frame clones and lacks some. The sample shows 65,000 to 95,000 clones, around 77% of them seen only once. Their target antigens are unknown. Source material: CD4+ T cells from PBMCs. These receptors were collected from a man in his fifties or sixties in good health and CMV-seronegative.

The chain combines TRBV7-8 with TRBJ2-7; possibly TRBD1 for D (5 bases). The CDR3 loop spans 13 amino acids. Germline CDR1 and CDR2: SGHVS and FQNEAQ. Deletions cut 6 bases from V and 4 bases from J, with 13 bases between. The CDR3 sequence is CASSHRQFYEQYF. In DNA, the CDR3 is TGTGCCAGCAGTCACCGACAGTTTTACGAGCAGTACTTC.

This clone has more than one count but fewer than ten. The chain uses TRBV7-2 and TRBJ1-1; TRBD1 might be the D (5 bases). The CDR3 spans 17 residues. The germline gives CDR1 SGHTA, CDR2 FQGNSA. Trimming pared 4 bases from V and 1 base from J, leaving 19 bases between. In nucleotides, the CDR3 is TGTGCCAGCAGCTCCCCATCGGGTTGGGGGGGGAACACTGAAGCTTTCTTT. Protein: CASSSPSGWGGNTEAFF. The entire variable domain, with the rest obtained from reference TRBV7-2 and TRBJ1-1, is as follows: GAGVSQSPSNKVTEKGKDVELRCDPISGHTALYWYRQSLGQGLEFLIYFQGNSAPDKSGLPSDRFSAERTGGSVSTLTIQRTQQEDSAVYLCASSSPSGWGGNTEAFFGQGTRLTVV.

The chain's CDR3 is CASIGVTGKYEAFF. CDR3 nucleotides: TGTGCCAGTATTGGGGTGACAGGGAAATACGAAGCTTTCTTT. V usage is TRBV19 and J usage is TRBJ1-1; 7 bases map to TRBD1. V was pared by 7 bases and J by 8 bases, with 13 bases of the junction left unmatched. This CDR3 comprises 14 residues. Germline CDR1 reads LNHDA; CDR2 reads SQIVND (reference sequence). The whole variable domain, filled in from reference TRBV19 and TRBJ1-1, reads DGGITQSPKYLFRKEGQNVTLSCEQNLNHDAMYWYRQDPGQGLRLIYYSQIVNDFQKGDIAEGYSVSREKKESFPLTVTSAQKNPTAFYLCASIGVTGKYEAFFGQGTRLTVV.

As for this clone: Relative to the germline gene, one junction end is altered; a read error may explain this. The chain recombines TRBV2 with TRBJ1-1, with a weak D call TRBD1 (5 bases). Germline assignment: CDR1 SNHLY and CDR2 FYNNEI. This CDR3 region has 11 residues. The CDR3 DNA is TGTGCCAGCAGTGACAGGGATAGAAGGTACTTT. Its protein is CASSDRDRRYF.

The V call is TRBV6-5, the J call TRBJ1-2; perhaps TRBD1 as D (6 bases). Trimming pared 6 bases from V and 2 bases from J, leaving 10 bases between. The CDR3 length is 13 residues. The germline CDR1 and CDR2 sequences are MNHEY and SVGAGI. DNA of the CDR3: TGTGCCAGCAGACTGGACAGAAACTATGGCTACACCTTC. Translating gives CASRLDRNYGYTF.

This chain uses TRBV4-1 with TRBJ2-5, with TRBD2 as a possible D gene (5 bases). V lost 0 bases and J 0 bases, leaving 14 bases between the germline ends. This CDR3 has 17 residues. Germline V gene lookup returns CDR1 MGHRA and CDR2 YSYEKL. The CDR3 region has the DNA TGCGCCAGCAGCCAAGAAGGAAAGAGGGTCTACCAAGAGACCCAGTACTTC. It yields the protein CASSQEGKRVYQETQYF.

This sequence joins TRBV10-1 and TRBJ2-1; TRBD2 aligns across 8 bases. Trimming took 4 bases from V and 8 from J; bases not matched to a gene: 10. CDR3 length: 15 amino acids. Germline-derived CDR1 and CDR2 are WNHNN and SYGVQD (reference sequence). In nucleotides, the CDR3 is TGCGCCAGCAGTGCCCCGGGACTAGGGGCCTATGAGCAGTTCTTC. This sequence encodes CASSAPGLGAYEQFF.

The chain combines TRBV5-4 with TRBJ2-3; D perhaps matches TRBD2 (6 bases). Trimming took 0 bases from V and 0 from J, leaving 11 bases between them. CDR1 SGHNT and CDR2 YYREEE come from the germline V gene (reference sequence). CDR3 size: 16 residues. The CDR3 region has the DNA TGTGCCAGCAGCTTGGGAGCTAGCGAGAGCACAGATACGCAGTATTTT. Encoded protein: CASSLGASESTDTQYF.

This clone has a handful of counts. The V and J genes are TRBV19 and TRBJ1-5; D is possibly TRBD1 (6 bases). Trimming removed 6 bases at V and 5 bases at J, with 8 bases between. Germline V gene sequence: CDR1 LNHDA, CDR2 SQIVND (reference sequence). The CDR3 is 12 amino acids. The chain's CDR3 is CASSYRDQPQHF. In nucleotides, the CDR3 is TGTGCCAGTAGCTACAGGGATCAGCCCCAGCATTTT.

V and J are TRBV15 and TRBJ2-7, with D perhaps matching TRBD2 (7 bases). Germline assignment: CDR1 LNHNV and CDR2 YYDKDF (reference sequence). The V end was cut by 1 base, the J end by 0 bases, with 13 bases between. This CDR3 is built from 16 residues. The CDR3, as DNA: TGTGCCACCAGCAGAGGGGGGGGCCTGAGCTCCTACGAGCAGTACTTC. Its translation: CATSRGGGLSSYEQYF.

The V gene is TRBV7-2, the J gene TRBJ1-6, with TRBD1 matching 10 bases. The CDR3 contains 14 residues. J lost 9 bases, V lost 5 bases, and 4 bases had no gene match. Germline V gene data show CDR1 as SGHTA and CDR2 as FQGNSA. For the CDR3, the DNA is TGTGCCAGCAGCCCGGGACAGGGGATTTCACCCCTCCACTTT. It encodes CASSPGQGISPLHF.

The genes are TRBV14 and TRBJ2-7; possible D gene TRBD1, 6 bases. Germline assignment: CDR1 SGHDN and CDR2 FVKESK. CDR3 length equals 15 residues. The V end was cut by 1 base, the J end by 5 bases, with 15 bases between. For the CDR3, the DNA is TGTGCCAGCAGCCAAGGGGGCATCAGGGGCCACGAGCAGTACTTC. Protein product: CASSQGGIRGHEQYF.

The V call is TRBV6-6, the J call TRBJ2-7; TRBD2 matches 7 bases. The CDR3 consists of 14 residues. Germline V gene lookup returns CDR1 MNHNY and CDR2 SVGAGI (reference sequence). After removal of 5 bases from V and 2 bases from J, the junction contained 6 bases not matched to a gene. The CDR3 bases are TGTGCCAGCAGTCCCCAGCGGGGCCCCTACGAGCAGTACGTC. It specifies CASSPQRGPYEQYV.

The chain employs TRBV19 and TRBJ2-1; D is undetermined. Trimming took 5 bases from V and 3 from J, leaving 8 bases between them. There are 13 residues in the CDR3. Per the germline V gene, CDR1 is LNHDA and CDR2 is SQIVND (reference sequence). CDR3 amino acids: CASSPANYNEQFF. CDR3 nucleotide sequence: TGTGCCAGTAGTCCGGCAAACTACAATGAGCAGTTCTTC. The entire variable domain, with the rest obtained from reference TRBV19 and TRBJ2-1, is as follows: DGGITQSPKYLFRKEGQNVTLSCEQNLNHDAMYWYRQDPGQGLRLIYYSQIVNDFQKGDIAEGYSVSREKKESFPLTVTSAQKNPTAFYLCASSPANYNEQFFGPGTRLTVL.

In its sample, this clone was seen once. The chain couples TRBV6-5 to TRBJ1-5, with 8 bases that match TRBD1. Trimming at V came to 5 bases and at J to 7 bases, leaving 7 bases not matched to a gene. The length of the CDR3 is 14 residues. CDR1 is MNHEY and CDR2 is SVGAGI in the germline V gene. CDR3 loop: CASSPRTGSQPQHF. Here the CDR3 DNA reads TGTGCCAGCAGTCCCCGGACAGGGAGCCAGCCCCAGCATTTT.

The chain uses TRBV19 and TRBJ1-1; 10 bases match TRBD1. This CDR3 spans 14 amino acids. Germline CDR1 and CDR2: LNHDA and SQIVND (reference sequence). Trimming removed 4 bases from V and 9 bases from J; junction bases left unmatched: 8. The CDR3 protein is CASSTSTGGIKAFF. The CDR3, as DNA: TGTGCCAGTAGTACGTCGACAGGGGGCATTAAAGCTTTCTTT.

V and J are TRBV30 and TRBJ2-3; D not resolved. The CDR3 covers 13 residues. Germline CDR1 and CDR2: GTSNPN and SVGIG (reference sequence). V was trimmed by 4 bases and J by 6 bases, leaving 14 bases between them. The CDR3 DNA sequence: TGTGCCTGGACTCTTCAAGGGTGGGATACGCAGTATTTT. This translates into CAWTLQGWDTQYF.

The gene calls are TRBV7-2 and TRBJ2-2; either TRBD1 or TRBD2 may fit D (5 bases each). The CDR3 has 17 amino acids. Trimming took 5 bases from V and 0 from J, leaving 16 bases between them. Germline V gives CDR1 SGHTA, CDR2 FQGNSA. The CDR3 loop reads CASSLSRDLANTGELFF. The CDR3 coding sequence is TGTGCCAGCAGCCTTAGCCGGGACCTCGCGAACACCGGGGAGCTGTTTTTT.

This clone was seen only a few times. J is TRBJ2-3 and V is TRBV10-3; TRBD2 matches 7 bases. With V trimmed by 3 bases and J by 3 bases, 6 bases remained unmatched. Germline CDR1 ENHRY, CDR2 SYGVKD. CDR3 size: 15 residues. CDR3 sequence: CAISDLAGATDTQYF. CDR3 coding DNA: TGTGCCATCAGTGATTTAGCGGGTGCTACAGATACGCAGTATTTT.

The table lists this clone with a count of one. The chain employs TRBV2 and TRBJ2-7; D is perhaps TRBD1 or TRBD2 (6 bases each). The CDR3 spans 14 residues. Germline V gene lookup returns CDR1 SNHLY and CDR2 FYNNEI. Trimming took 8 bases from V and 1 from J, leaving 15 bases between them. The CDR3 DNA sequence: TGTGCCAGCGGGGGGCGGCGGACTTCCTACGAGCAGTACGTC. Its protein product is CASGGRRTSYEQYV.

The rearrangement links TRBV27 to TRBJ2-7; 9 nucleotides line up with TRBD2. J gave up 2 bases and V 10 bases, and 9 bases lay outside the gene matches. This CDR3 contains 14 residues. Germline-derived CDR1 and CDR2 are MNHEY and SMNVEV (reference sequence). Here the CDR3 reads CATGRAGGPYEQYV. The CDR3 region has the DNA TGTGCCACCGGGCGAGCGGGAGGTCCCTACGAGCAGTACGTC.

The chain is built from TRBV7-2 and TRBJ2-5; D ambiguous. Germline CDR1 reads SGHTA; CDR2 reads FQGNSA. The CDR3 is made up of 14 amino acids. Trimming removed 2 bases at V and 0 bases at J, with 7 bases between. CDR3 DNA sequence: TGTGCCAGCAGCTTAAGCTTGCACCAAGAGACCCAGTACTTC. Its protein is CASSLSLHQETQYF. Combining the CDR3 with reference TRBV7-2 and TRBJ2-5 gives the whole variable domain GAGVSQSPSNKVTEKGKDVELRCDPISGHTALYWYRQSLGQGLEFLIYFQGNSAPDKSGLPSDRFSAERTGGSVSTLTIQRTQQEDSAVYLCASSLSLHQETQYFGPGTRLLVL.

This chain links TRBV28 with TRBJ1-1; D call uncertain. CDR1 and CDR2 (germline): MDHEN, SYDVKM. Trimming cost V 5 bases and J 6 bases, with 16 bases left between them. This CDR3 is built from 14 residues. The CDR3 sequence: CASSKDLPVAEAFF. In DNA, the CDR3 is TGTGCCAGCAGTAAGGACCTCCCTGTCGCTGAAGCTTTCTTT.

The chain couples TRBV4-3 to TRBJ2-3; D ambiguous. The CDR3 totals 15 residues. The germline V and J ends were trimmed by 0 bases and 2 bases, with 9 bases remaining between them. Germline CDR1 LGHNA, CDR2 YSLEER. CDR3 in amino acids: CASSQDPTPTDTQYF. DNA of the CDR3: TGCGCCAGCAGCCAAGATCCGACTCCCACAGATACGCAGTATTTT.

The chain employs TRBV18 and TRBJ2-7, with 7 bases fitting TRBD1. The J segment lost 1 base and the V segment lost 1 base, leaving 4 bases of the junction unmatched. The CDR3 sequence is 15 residues long. Germline CDR1 is KGHSH and CDR2 is LQKENI. The CDR3 DNA is TGTGCCAGCTCACCACGGCAGGGGGAATCCTACGAGCAGTACGTC. Residues: CASSPRQGESYEQYV.

This rearrangement joins TRBV20-1 to TRBJ2-5; the D call may be TRBD1 or TRBD2 (5 bases each). CDR1 is DFQATT and CDR2 is SNEGSKA in the germline V gene (reference sequence). This CDR3 has 11 residues. The V end was cut by 1 base, the J end by 9 bases, with 9 bases between. CDR3 loop: CSARGGVSQYF. The CDR3 DNA sequence: TGCAGTGCTAGAGGAGGGGTTTCCCAGTACTTC.

Only one count was recorded for this clone. V usage is TRBV7-2 and J usage is TRBJ2-3; TRBD2 agrees at 15 bases. Losses at the gene ends were 2 bases for V and 5 bases for J; bases not matched to a gene: 11. This CDR3 spans 19 amino acids. Germline CDR1 SGHTA, CDR2 FQGNSA. CDR3 amino acids: CASSLTHGLAGGPKDTQYF. CDR3 coding DNA: TGTGCCAGCAGCTTAACCCACGGACTAGCGGGAGGGCCTAAAGATACGCAGTATTTT. The variable domain in full, completed from reference TRBV7-2 and TRBJ2-3, reads GAGVSQSPSNKVTEKGKDVELRCDPISGHTALYWYRQSLGQGLEFLIYFQGNSAPDKSGLPSDRFSAERTGGSVSTLTIQRTQQEDSAVYLCASSLTHGLAGGPKDTQYFGPGTRLTVL.

The J gene is TRBJ2-3, the V gene TRBV19; D ambiguous. Trimming removed 5 bases from V and 3 bases from J, with 18 bases in between. Germline V lookup: CDR1 LNHDA, CDR2 SQIVND (reference sequence). This CDR3 is built from 16 residues. The CDR3 spells CASSPLSGSTTDTQYF. In nucleotides, the CDR3 is TGTGCCAGTAGTCCTCTGTCTGGATCAACTACAGATACGCAGTATTTT. The entire variable domain, with the rest obtained from reference TRBV19 and TRBJ2-3, is as follows: DGGITQSPKYLFRKEGQNVTLSCEQNLNHDAMYWYRQDPGQGLRLIYYSQIVNDFQKGDIAEGYSVSREKKESFPLTVTSAQKNPTAFYLCASSPLSGSTTDTQYFGPGTRLTVL.

The chain couples TRBV7-3 to TRBJ2-5; the D gene is possibly TRBD2 (5 bases). The CDR3 consists of 15 residues. CDR1 and CDR2 (germline): SGHTA, FQGTGA. V was trimmed by 0 bases and J by 5 bases, leaving 13 bases between them. The CDR3 DNA is TGTGCCAGCAGCTTAACGAACGGGAAGGGTGAGACCCAGTACTTC. As protein: CASSLTNGKGETQYF.

The rearrangement uses TRBV30 and TRBJ1-1; maybe TRBD1 (6 bases). Deletions cut 4 bases from V and 4 bases from J, with 10 bases between. This CDR3 is built from 12 residues. In germline, CDR1 is GTSNPN, CDR2 SVGIG (reference sequence). The CDR3 sequence is CAWNTGRTEAFF. The CDR3 DNA reads TGTGCCTGGAATACAGGGCGCACTGAAGCTTTCTTT.

This chain joins TRBV7-9 and TRBJ2-2, with 7 bases identical to TRBD1. The CDR3 consists of 17 residues. Germline CDR1 is SEHNR and CDR2 is FQNEAQ (reference sequence). The trim removed 4 bases at V and 0 bases at J, leaving 8 bases unmatched. CDR3 residues: CASSSPPGTANTGELFF. The CDR3 bases are TGTGCCAGCAGCTCCCCCCCCGGGACAGCGAACACCGGGGAGCTGTTTTTT.

The CDR3 region has the DNA TGTGCCAGCAGTGAGGGGACAGGGGAAAATCAGCCCCAGCATTTT. This translates into CASSEGTGENQPQHF. The chain couples TRBV6-1 to TRBJ1-5, with TRBD1 matching over 10 bases. Losses at the gene ends were 3 bases for V and 4 bases for J; bases not matched to a gene: 3. This CDR3 comprises 15 residues. Germline values: CDR1 MNHNS, CDR2 SASEGT.